This T cell receptor beta chain emerged from a study of sequential checkpoint blockade in melanoma. Study-level background: Maintenance nivolumab came after either treatment sequence.

Profiling relied on immunoSEQ multiplex PCR, and the TCRdb table lists in-frame clones only, not all of them. The sample yields about 30,000 clones, around 77% seen once. The CDR3 runs to 16 residues. V lost 7 bases and J 4 bases, leaving 17 bases between the germline ends. Germline loops: CDR1 SNHLY, CDR2 FYNNEI. Treatment given: randomized to nivolumab then ipilimumab (arm A) or the reverse (arm B). The chain combines TRBV2 with TRBJ1-6; tentative D call: TRBD1 (5 bases). This TCR derives from a human donor with melanoma. This specimen consisted of CD8+ T cells sorted from blood (inferred from file names), obtained from a patient given nivolumab and ipilimumab in sequence. This CDR3 is CASMPFEKGYNSPLHF. The DNA for the CDR3 is TGTGCCAGCATGCCATTCGAGAAGGGGTATAATTCACCCCTCCACTTT.